This T cell receptor beta chain was identified in a study of T-cell memory formation after mild COVID-19. Study-level findings and limits: Nothing confirmed that second-wave clones peaking on day 37 were specific for SARS-CoV-2.

This CDR3 has 16 residues. Germline lookup yields CDR1 GTSNPN and CDR2 SVGIG (reference sequence). The V gene lost 2 bases and the J gene lost 0 bases, with 13 bases spanning the gap. TCRdb independently ran MiXCR on the 5' RACE reads; one entry per CDR3 protein. The sample has a few hundred thousand distinct CDR3 sequences; more than 15% are singletons. This clonotype came up a few times. No antigen is known for it. Specimen: PBMCs or a T cell subset sorted from them (not recorded which). The receptor's source is a young man who had mild COVID-19 (a few samples of this study predate the infection). Cell type and time point are not known. This chain connects TRBV30 to TRBJ1-4, with D uncertain. CDR3 in amino acids: CAWSLTSIATNEKLFF. The DNA for the CDR3 is TGTGCCTGGAGTCTGACATCAATTGCAACTAATGAAAAACTGTTTTTT. Complete variable domain (other parts from reference TRBV30 and TRBJ1-4): SQTIHQWPATLVQPVGSPLSLECTVEGTSNPNLYWYRQAAGRGLQLLFYSVGIGQISSEVPQNLSASRPQDRQFILSSKKLLLSDSGFYLCAWSLTSIATNEKLFFGSGTQLSVL.